These T cell receptor beta chains were read from a single sample in a study of OX40 agonist ivuxolimab in advanced cancers. Sequenced by immunoSEQ multiplex PCR; TCRdb stores in-frame clones only, minus some. The sample holds more than 45,000 clones, approximately 90% seen once. The sample was CD4+ or CD8+ T cells sorted from blood, taken in a trial of the OX40 agonist ivuxolimab. These receptor sequences come from an adult with an advanced solid tumor such as melanoma, head and neck, liver or kidney cancer. CDR3s include the opening cysteine and the closing phenylalanine or tryptophan. Fields, in order: J gene, V gene, clone size, D gene, CDR3 DNA, CDR3 protein. D genes are given only for firm matches. Some rows mark clone size as missing; the rest say once, few, many or name a class of expanded clone.

j_gene: TRBJ1-2
v_gene: TRBV29-1
abundance: once
d_gene: .
CDR3nt: TGCAGCGTTGAGCCCCTGGCGTTGGGAAGGGACCCTAACTATGGCTACACCTTC
CDR3aa: CSVEPLALGRDPNYGYTF

j_gene: TRBJ1-5
v_gene: TRBV10-3
abundance: .
d_gene: .
CDR3nt: TGTGCCATCAGTGACAGTGGGCAGCCCCAGCATTTT
CDR3aa: CAISDSGQPQHF

j_gene: TRBJ2-7
v_gene: TRBV15
abundance: .
d_gene: .
CDR3nt: TGTGCCACCAGCAGACCTTTGGACAGTGTGGAGTACTTC
CDR3aa: CATSRPLDSVEYF

j_gene: TRBJ2-7
v_gene: TRBV5-6
abundance: .
d_gene: .
CDR3nt: TGTGCCAGCAGCTCCACCGCGGGACAGATCTACGAGCAGTACTTC
CDR3aa: CASSSTAGQIYEQYF

j_gene: TRBJ2-3
v_gene: TRBV30
abundance: .
d_gene: .
CDR3nt: TGTGCCTGGAGCACCACGGGGAGTACGCAGTATTTT
CDR3aa: CAWSTTGSTQYF

j_gene: TRBJ2-1
v_gene: TRBV4-1
abundance: .
d_gene: .
CDR3nt: TGCGCCAGCAGCCAAGAGGCAGGGCGGGAAGATGAGCAGTTCTTC
CDR3aa: CASSQEAGREDEQFF

j_gene: TRBJ2-7
v_gene: TRBV27
abundance: .
d_gene: .
CDR3nt: TGTGCCAGCAGTTTATCTTTTTCTAAGTACGAGCAGTACTTC
CDR3aa: CASSLSFSKYEQYF

j_gene: TRBJ2-7
v_gene: TRBV19
abundance: .
d_gene: TRBD2
CDR3nt: TGTGCCAGTAGTATAGGCGGGGGACCGCGGGAGGAGCAGTACTTC
CDR3aa: CASSIGGGPREEQYF

j_gene: TRBJ2-5
v_gene: TRBV18
abundance: .
d_gene: .
CDR3nt: TGTGCCAGCTCACCTGCAGTCCAAGAGACCCAGTACTTC
CDR3aa: CASSPAVQETQYF

j_gene: TRBJ2-7
v_gene: TRBV5-5
abundance: .
d_gene: .
CDR3nt: TGTGCCAGCAGCTTGAGGTCCTCCTACGAGCAGTACTTC
CDR3aa: CASSLRSSYEQYF

j_gene: TRBJ2-2
v_gene: TRBV27
abundance: .
d_gene: .
CDR3nt: TGTGCCAGCAGTTTAGAACAGGGTGATACCGGGGAGCTGTTTTTT
CDR3aa: CASSLEQGDTGELFF

j_gene: TRBJ2-7
v_gene: TRBV27
abundance: .
d_gene: TRBD1
CDR3nt: TGTGCCAGCAGTCCTCGGGACAGGGGGGACGAGCAGTACTTC
CDR3aa: CASSPRDRGDEQYF

j_gene: TRBJ2-7
v_gene: TRBV19
abundance: .
d_gene: .
CDR3nt: TGTGCCAGTAGCCAAGGGTCCGAGCAGTACTTC
CDR3aa: CASSQGSEQYF

j_gene: TRBJ2-2
v_gene: TRBV18
abundance: .
d_gene: .
CDR3nt: TGTGCCAGCTCACCGAGCAGGGACACCGGGGAGCTGTTTTTT
CDR3aa: CASSPSRDTGELFF

j_gene: TRBJ2-7
v_gene: TRBV18
abundance: .
d_gene: .
CDR3nt: TGTGCCAGCTCACCACCGGTTCCAGGCCGGCCGTACGAGCAGTACTTC
CDR3aa: CASSPPVPGRPYEQYF

j_gene: TRBJ1-1
v_gene: TRBV30
abundance: .
d_gene: .
CDR3nt: TGTGCCTGGGAGGGGGGGAACACTGAAGCTTTCTTT
CDR3aa: CAWEGGNTEAFF

j_gene: TRBJ2-3
v_gene: TRBV11-3
abundance: .
d_gene: .
CDR3nt: TGTGCCAGCAGCCCTCGAGACGGTACTTCGTCCCTCACAGATACGCAGTATTTT
CDR3aa: CASSPRDGTSSLTDTQYF

j_gene: TRBJ2-1
v_gene: TRBV19
abundance: .
d_gene: .
CDR3nt: TGTGCCAGTAGTTATCATAATGAGCAGTTCTTC
CDR3aa: CASSYHNEQFF

j_gene: TRBJ1-2
v_gene: TRBV6-6
abundance: .
d_gene: .
CDR3nt: TGTGCCAGCAGTTCCGTAGGTGGCTACACCTTC
CDR3aa: CASSSVGGYTF

j_gene: TRBJ2-1
v_gene: TRBV9
abundance: .
d_gene: TRBD1
CDR3nt: TGTGCCAGCAGCCCACAGGGGTCCGGAGATGAGCAGTTCTTC
CDR3aa: CASSPQGSGDEQFF

j_gene: TRBJ2-5
v_gene: TRBV4-3
abundance: .
d_gene: .
CDR3nt: TGCGCCAGCAGCCAAGATAGTGACAGCCAAGAGACCCAGTACTTC
CDR3aa: CASSQDSDSQETQYF

j_gene: TRBJ2-6
v_gene: TRBV6-5
abundance: .
d_gene: .
CDR3nt: TGTGCCAGCAGTTACTCGAGGCCTTTCGGGGCCAACGTCCTGACTTTC
CDR3aa: CASSYSRPFGANVLTF

j_gene: TRBJ2-1
v_gene: TRBV27
abundance: once
d_gene: TRBD1
CDR3nt: TGTGCCAGCAGTTTCGTGGGACAGGGCGCCGACAATGAGCAGTTCTTC
CDR3aa: CASSFVGQGADNEQFF

j_gene: TRBJ1-5
v_gene: TRBV19
abundance: .
d_gene: .
CDR3nt: TGTGCCAGTACCCACTTAGACAGAGGGCTCCATCCTAATCAGCCCCAGCATTTT
CDR3aa: CASTHLDRGLHPNQPQHF

j_gene: TRBJ2-1
v_gene: TRBV7-9
abundance: .
d_gene: .
CDR3nt: TGTGCCAGCACCGACTCTCGACATAACTCCTACAATGAGCAGTTCTTC
CDR3aa: CASTDSRHNSYNEQFF

j_gene: TRBJ2-5
v_gene: TRBV4-1
abundance: .
d_gene: TRBD2
CDR3nt: TGCGCCAGCAGCCCAAGACTAGCGGAGACCCAGTACTTC
CDR3aa: CASSPRLAETQYF

j_gene: TRBJ2-7
v_gene: TRBV28
abundance: once
d_gene: .
CDR3nt: TGTGCCAGCAGTTTACCGGCCCGGGGAGAATCCTACGAGCAGTACTTC
CDR3aa: CASSLPARGESYEQYF

j_gene: TRBJ1-1
v_gene: TRBV6-6
abundance: .
d_gene: .
CDR3nt: TGTGCCAGCAGTCCGGGCCCGCCCGGAGCTTTCTTT
CDR3aa: CASSPGPPGAFF

j_gene: TRBJ2-7
v_gene: TRBV28
abundance: .
d_gene: .
CDR3nt: TGTGCCACCCGGGACACCCTCTACGAGCAGTACTTC
CDR3aa: CATRDTLYEQYF

j_gene: TRBJ2-1
v_gene: TRBV27
abundance: .
d_gene: TRBD2
CDR3nt: TGTGCCAGCAGTTTATCGCTAGCGGGGGCCTACAATGAGCAGTTCTTC
CDR3aa: CASSLSLAGAYNEQFF

j_gene: TRBJ2-2
v_gene: TRBV30
abundance: .
d_gene: .
CDR3nt: TGTGCCTGGAGTGTAGATCCGGGGAACACCGGGGAGCTGTTTTTT
CDR3aa: CAWSVDPGNTGELFF

j_gene: TRBJ1-2
v_gene: TRBV27
abundance: few
d_gene: .
CDR3nt: TGTGCCAGCAGTTTATCAGGGTACGGCAACTATGGCTACACCTTC
CDR3aa: CASSLSGYGNYGYTF

j_gene: TRBJ1-6
v_gene: TRBV6-5
abundance: once
d_gene: TRBD1
CDR3nt: TGTGCCAGCACCGGACAGGGGGCGTATAATTCACCCCTCCACTTT
CDR3aa: CASTGQGAYNSPLHF

j_gene: TRBJ2-2
v_gene: TRBV7-8
abundance: .
d_gene: .
CDR3nt: TGTGCCAGCAGCTTAGTAATGGCAGGGAGGACCGGGGAGCTGTTTTTT
CDR3aa: CASSLVMAGRTGELFF

j_gene: TRBJ1-1
v_gene: TRBV5-5
abundance: .
d_gene: TRBD1
CDR3nt: TGTGCCAGCAGCGGGGAGGGCCAGGGGGCGGGCGCTGAAGCTTTCTTT
CDR3aa: CASSGEGQGAGAEAFF

j_gene: TRBJ2-7
v_gene: TRBV6-5
abundance: .
d_gene: TRBD1
CDR3nt: TGTGCCAGCAGCCGGACAGGGATAAACTACGAGCAGTACTTC
CDR3aa: CASSRTGINYEQYF

j_gene: TRBJ2-1
v_gene: TRBV9
abundance: .
d_gene: .
CDR3nt: TGTGCCAGCAGCCATTCACGCTCCTACAATGAGCAGTTCTTC
CDR3aa: CASSHSRSYNEQFF

j_gene: TRBJ1-5
v_gene: TRBV15
abundance: .
d_gene: .
CDR3nt: TGTGCCACCAGCAGAGACAGGAGCAATCAGCCCCAGCATTTT
CDR3aa: CATSRDRSNQPQHF

j_gene: TRBJ2-2
v_gene: TRBV9
abundance: .
d_gene: .
CDR3nt: TGTGCCAGCAGCACGAACACCGGGGAGCTGTTTTTT
CDR3aa: CASSTNTGELFF

j_gene: TRBJ2-3
v_gene: TRBV27
abundance: .
d_gene: TRBD2
CDR3nt: TGTGCCAGCAGCGGACTAGTGGGCACAGATACGCAGTATTTT
CDR3aa: CASSGLVGTDTQYF

j_gene: TRBJ2-1
v_gene: TRBV9
abundance: .
d_gene: .
CDR3nt: TGTGCCAGCAGCGTAGAGGGCTCGCCCCTCAATGAGCAGTTCTTC
CDR3aa: CASSVEGSPLNEQFF

j_gene: TRBJ1-1
v_gene: TRBV19
abundance: once
d_gene: TRBD1
CDR3nt: TGTGCCAGTTACTACAGGGGTTGGGTGAACACTGAAGCTTTCTTT
CDR3aa: CASYYRGWVNTEAFF

j_gene: TRBJ2-3
v_gene: TRBV28
abundance: .
d_gene: .
CDR3nt: TGTGCCAGCAGGTGGACGGCTGCTGACCAAATGCAGTATTTT
CDR3aa: CASRWTAADQMQYF

j_gene: TRBJ2-1
v_gene: TRBV7-8
abundance: once
d_gene: .
CDR3nt: TGTGCCAGCAGCTTAGGGGGGGCCAATGAGCAGTTCTTC
CDR3aa: CASSLGGANEQFF

j_gene: TRBJ2-5
v_gene: TRBV28
abundance: .
d_gene: TRBD1
CDR3nt: TGTGCCAGCACCCCGGACAGGGGGCAGGGAGAGACCCAGTACTTC
CDR3aa: CASTPDRGQGETQYF

j_gene: TRBJ1-1
v_gene: TRBV6-5
abundance: .
d_gene: .
CDR3nt: TGTGCCAGCAGGAGGGGGGAGAACACTGAAGCTTTCTTT
CDR3aa: CASRRGENTEAFF

j_gene: TRBJ2-4
v_gene: TRBV9
abundance: .
d_gene: .
CDR3nt: TGTGCCAGCAGCGTAGATGCGGAGGCTTACAAAAACATTCAGTACTTC
CDR3aa: CASSVDAEAYKNIQYF

j_gene: TRBJ2-5
v_gene: TRBV5-1
abundance: .
d_gene: TRBD2
CDR3nt: TGCGCCAGCAGACGCACTAGCGGGGGACACCCGCTTCAAGAGACCCAGTACTTC
CDR3aa: CASRRTSGGHPLQETQYF

j_gene: TRBJ1-1
v_gene: TRBV4-2
abundance: .
d_gene: .
CDR3nt: TGTGCCAGCAGCCAGCGGGACGGGATGGAAGCTTTCTTT
CDR3aa: CASSQRDGMEAFF

j_gene: TRBJ1-2
v_gene: TRBV11-2
abundance: .
d_gene: .
CDR3nt: TGTGCCAGCAGCTTACCCAGGGAGAATGGCTACACCTTC
CDR3aa: CASSLPRENGYTF